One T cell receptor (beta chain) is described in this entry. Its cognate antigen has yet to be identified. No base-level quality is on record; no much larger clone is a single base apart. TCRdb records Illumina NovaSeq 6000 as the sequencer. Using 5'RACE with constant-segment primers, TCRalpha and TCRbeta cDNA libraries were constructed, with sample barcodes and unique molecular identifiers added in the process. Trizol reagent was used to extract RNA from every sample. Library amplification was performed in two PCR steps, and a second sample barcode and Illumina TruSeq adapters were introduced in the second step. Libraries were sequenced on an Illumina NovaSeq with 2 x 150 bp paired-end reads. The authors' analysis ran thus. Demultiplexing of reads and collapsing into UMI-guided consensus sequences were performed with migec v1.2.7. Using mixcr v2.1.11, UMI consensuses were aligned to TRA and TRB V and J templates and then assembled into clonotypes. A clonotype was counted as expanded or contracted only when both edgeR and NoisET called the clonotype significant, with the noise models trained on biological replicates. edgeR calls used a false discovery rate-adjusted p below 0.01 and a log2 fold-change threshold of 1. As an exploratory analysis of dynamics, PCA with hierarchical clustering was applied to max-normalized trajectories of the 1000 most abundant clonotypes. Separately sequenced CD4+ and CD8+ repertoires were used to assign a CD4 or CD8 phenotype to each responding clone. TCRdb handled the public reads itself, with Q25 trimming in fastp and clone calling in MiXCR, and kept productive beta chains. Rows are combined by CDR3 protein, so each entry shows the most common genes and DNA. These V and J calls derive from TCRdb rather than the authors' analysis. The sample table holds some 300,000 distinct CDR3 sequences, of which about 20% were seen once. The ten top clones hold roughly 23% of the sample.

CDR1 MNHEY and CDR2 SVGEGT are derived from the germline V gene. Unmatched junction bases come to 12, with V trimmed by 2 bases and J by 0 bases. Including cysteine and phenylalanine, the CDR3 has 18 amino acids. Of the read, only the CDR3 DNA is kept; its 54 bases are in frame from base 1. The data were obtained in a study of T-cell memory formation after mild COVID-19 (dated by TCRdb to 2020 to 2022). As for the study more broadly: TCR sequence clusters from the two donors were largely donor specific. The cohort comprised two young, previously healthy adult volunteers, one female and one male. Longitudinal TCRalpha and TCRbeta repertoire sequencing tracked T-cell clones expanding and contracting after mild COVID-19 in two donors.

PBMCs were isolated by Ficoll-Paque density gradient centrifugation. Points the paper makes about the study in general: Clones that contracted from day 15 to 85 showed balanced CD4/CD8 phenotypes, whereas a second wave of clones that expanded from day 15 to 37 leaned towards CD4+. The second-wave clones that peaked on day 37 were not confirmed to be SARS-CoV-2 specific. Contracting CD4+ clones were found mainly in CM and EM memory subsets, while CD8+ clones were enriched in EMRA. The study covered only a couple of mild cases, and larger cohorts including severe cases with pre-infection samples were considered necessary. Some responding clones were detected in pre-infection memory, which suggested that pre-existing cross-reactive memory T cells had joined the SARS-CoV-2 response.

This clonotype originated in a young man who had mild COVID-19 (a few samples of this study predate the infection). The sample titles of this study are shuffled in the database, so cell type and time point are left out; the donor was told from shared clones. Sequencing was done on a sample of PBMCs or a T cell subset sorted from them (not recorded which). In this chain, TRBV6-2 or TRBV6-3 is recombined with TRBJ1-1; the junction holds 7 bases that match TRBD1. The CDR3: CASSYGRGLGYLNTEAFF. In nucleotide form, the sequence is TGTGCCAGCAGTTACGGGAGGGGGCTCGGTTATTTGAACACTGAAGCTTTCTTT.